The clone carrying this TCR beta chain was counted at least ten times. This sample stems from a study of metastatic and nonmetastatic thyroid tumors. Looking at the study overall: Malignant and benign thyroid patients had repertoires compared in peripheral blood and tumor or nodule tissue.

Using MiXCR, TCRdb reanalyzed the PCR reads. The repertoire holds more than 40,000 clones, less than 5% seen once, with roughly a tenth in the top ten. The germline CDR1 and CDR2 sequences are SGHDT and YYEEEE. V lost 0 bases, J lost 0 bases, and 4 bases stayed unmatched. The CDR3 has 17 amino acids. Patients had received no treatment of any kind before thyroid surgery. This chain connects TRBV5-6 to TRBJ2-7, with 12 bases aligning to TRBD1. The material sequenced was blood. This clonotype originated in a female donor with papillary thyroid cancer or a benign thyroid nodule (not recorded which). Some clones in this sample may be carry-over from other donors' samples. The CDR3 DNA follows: TGTGCCAGCAGCTTGGCGGGGACAGGGGGCTTCTCCTACGAGCAGTACTTC. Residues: CASSLAGTGGFSYEQYF.